Listed below are T cell receptor beta chains from one sample, sequenced in a study of cytotoxic CD8 clonotypes in ibrutinib-treated CLL. Profiling relied on immunoSEQ multiplex PCR, and the TCRdb table lists in-frame clones only, not all of them. The data contain around 130,000 clones, under 90% of them singletons. This specimen was PBMCs, taken after 24 months of ibrutinib treatment. The receptors derive from a human donor with chronic lymphocytic leukemia. CDR3s include the opening cysteine and the closing phenylalanine or tryptophan. The D gene is left open where the match is weak. Only some rows state a clone size, as once, few, many or a class for expanded clones.

>TRBD1|TRBV27|TRBJ1-2|-|16
CASSSRTGYRLLGYTF
TGTGCCAGCAGTTCCCGGACAGGGTACCGTCTGCTTGGCTACACCTTC
>TRBD1|TRBV6-5|TRBJ2-7|-|15
CASRPGTGGIYEQYF
TGTGCCAGCAGGCCCGGGACAGGGGGCATCTACGAGCAGTACTTC
>-|TRBV5-4|TRBJ2-7|-|13
CASSLRGLYEQYF
TGTGCCAGCAGCCTTAGGGGACTCTACGAGCAGTACTTC
>-|TRBV19|TRBJ1-1|-|15
CASSIIPGANTEAFF
TGTGCCAGTAGTATTATACCAGGGGCTAACACTGAAGCTTTCTTT
>-|TRBV5-1|TRBJ1-1|few|14
CASSLQGEWTEAFF
TGCGCCAGCAGCCTCCAGGGAGAGTGGACTGAAGCTTTCTTT
>-|TRBV5-6|TRBJ1-6|-|16
CASSSLGARGNSPLHF
TGTGCCAGCAGCTCGCTGGGGGCCAGGGGTAATTCACCCCTCCACTTT
>TRBD2|TRBV30|TRBJ2-1|-|12
CAWGSGGGEQFF
TGTGCCTGGGGTAGCGGGGGAGGTGAGCAGTTCTTC
>TRBD1|TRBV5-4|TRBJ2-5|-|14
CASSYGTGVATQYF
TGTGCCAGCAGCTACGGGACAGGGGTGGCGACCCAGTACTTC
>-|TRBV29-1|TRBJ1-2|-|10
CTVGNYGYTF
TGCACCGTTGGCAACTATGGCTACACCTTC
>-|TRBV14|TRBJ2-1|-|14
CASSPLDGGLGEFF
TGTGCCAGCAGCCCACTAGACGGGGGGCTCGGTGAGTTCTTC
>TRBD2|TRBV28|TRBJ2-5|-|17
CASSPGLAGAQQETQYF
TGTGCCAGCAGTCCCGGACTAGCGGGGGCCCAACAAGAGACCCAGTACTTC
>-|TRBV5-1|TRBJ2-7|-|13
CASSLMVRSEQYF
TGCGCCAGCAGCTTGATGGTTCGGTCCGAGCAGTACTTC
>-|TRBV5-1|TRBJ1-2|-|13
CASSLRTDYGYTF
TGCGCCAGCAGCTTGCGGACTGACTATGGCTACACCTTC
>-|TRBV21-1|TRBJ2-3|-|17
CASSKCPGAPLGDTQYF
TGTGCCAGCAGCAAATGTCCCGGGGCTCCCTTGGGAGATACGCAGTATTTT
>-|TRBV6-5|TRBJ1-5|-|15
CASSWLGTSNQPQHF
TGTGCCAGCAGTTGGCTGGGAACAAGCAATCAGCCCCAGCATTTT
>-|TRBV14|TRBJ1-1|-|16
CASSPVGYGLNTEAFF
TGTGCCAGCAGCCCGGTCGGTTACGGCCTCAACACTGAAGCTTTCTTT
>-|TRBV11-2|TRBJ1-4|-|15
CASSRFGQYAEKLFF
TGTGCCAGCAGCCGGTTTGGACAATACGCCGAAAAACTGTTTTTT
>TRBD2|TRBV2|TRBJ2-5|-|14
CASRAGTSGGPEYF
TGTGCCAGCAGGGCCGGGACTAGCGGGGGCCCTGAGTACTTC
>-|TRBV6-1|TRBJ1-2|-|14
CASRFRQPDYGYTF
TGTGCCAGCAGGTTTCGACAGCCGGACTATGGCTACACCTTC
>-|TRBV4-3|TRBJ2-7|-|16
CASSQRSGSQSYEQYF
TGCGCCAGCAGCCAAAGAAGCGGCAGCCAATCCTACGAGCAGTACTTC
>-|TRBV5-4|TRBJ2-7|-|12
CASSLYGYEQYF
TGTGCCAGCAGCTTGTATGGCTACGAGCAGTACTTC
>-|TRBV18|TRBJ1-1|-|15
CASSPRTAENTEAFF
TGTGCCAGCTCACCGCGGACAGCCGAAAACACTGAAGCTTTCTTT